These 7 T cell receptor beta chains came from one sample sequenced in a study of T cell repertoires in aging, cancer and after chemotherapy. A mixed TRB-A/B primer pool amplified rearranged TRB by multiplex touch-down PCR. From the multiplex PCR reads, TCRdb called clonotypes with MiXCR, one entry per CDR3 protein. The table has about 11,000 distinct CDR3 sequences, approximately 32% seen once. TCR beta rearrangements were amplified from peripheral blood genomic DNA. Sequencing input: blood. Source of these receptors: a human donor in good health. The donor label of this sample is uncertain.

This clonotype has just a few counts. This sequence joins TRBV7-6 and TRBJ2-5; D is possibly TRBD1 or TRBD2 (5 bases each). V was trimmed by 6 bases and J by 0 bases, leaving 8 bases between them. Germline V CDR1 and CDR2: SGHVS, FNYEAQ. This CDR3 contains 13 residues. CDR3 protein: CASSRGHQETQYF. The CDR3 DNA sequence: TGTGCCAGCAGTCGGGGACACCAAGAGACCCAGTACTTC.

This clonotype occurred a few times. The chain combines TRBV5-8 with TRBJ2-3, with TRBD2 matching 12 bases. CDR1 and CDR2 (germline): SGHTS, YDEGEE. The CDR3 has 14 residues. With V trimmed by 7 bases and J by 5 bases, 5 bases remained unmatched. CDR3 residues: CASAPGLAGDTQYF. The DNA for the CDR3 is TGTGCCAGCGCCCCGGGACTAGCGGGAGATACGCAGTATTTT.

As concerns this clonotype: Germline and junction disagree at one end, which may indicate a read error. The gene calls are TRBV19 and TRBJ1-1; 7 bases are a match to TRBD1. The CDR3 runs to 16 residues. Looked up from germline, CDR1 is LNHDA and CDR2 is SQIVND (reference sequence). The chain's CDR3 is CASSIKFSDRDSEAFF. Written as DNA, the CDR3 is TGTGCCAGCAGTATAAAGTTTTCAGACAGGGACTCTGAAGCTTTCTTT. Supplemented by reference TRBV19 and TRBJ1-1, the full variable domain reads DGGITQSPKYLFRKEGQNVTLSCEQNLNHDAMYWYRQDPGQGLRLIYYSQIVNDFQKGDIAEGYSVSREKKESFPLTVTSAQKNPTAFYLCASSIKFSDRDSEAFFGQGTRLTVV.

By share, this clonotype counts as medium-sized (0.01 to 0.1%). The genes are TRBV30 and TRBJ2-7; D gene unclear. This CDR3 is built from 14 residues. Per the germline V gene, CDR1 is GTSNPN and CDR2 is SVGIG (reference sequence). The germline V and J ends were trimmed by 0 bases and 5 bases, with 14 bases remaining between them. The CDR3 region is CAWSVSRQAHEQYF. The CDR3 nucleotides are TGTGCCTGGAGTGTAAGTAGGCAGGCGCACGAGCAGTACTTC.

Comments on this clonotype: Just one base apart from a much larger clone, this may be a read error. This chain's CDR3 is CASMGISSGRDTQYF. CDR3 bases: TGTGCCAGCATGGGGATTTCTAGCGGGAGAGATACGCAGTATTTT. The gene calls are TRBV6-2 or TRBV6-3 and TRBJ2-3; TRBD2 agrees at 10 bases. J gave up 5 bases and V 7 bases, and 9 bases lay outside the gene matches. Germline CDR1 and CDR2: MNHEY and SVGEGT. The CDR3 loop spans 15 amino acids.

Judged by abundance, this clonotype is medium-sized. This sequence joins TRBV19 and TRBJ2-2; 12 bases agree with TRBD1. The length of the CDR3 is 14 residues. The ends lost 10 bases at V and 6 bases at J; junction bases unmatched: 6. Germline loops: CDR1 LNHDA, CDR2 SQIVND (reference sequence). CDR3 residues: CATWDRGQAGELFF. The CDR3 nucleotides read TGTGCCACCTGGGACAGGGGGCAGGCCGGGGAGCTGTTTTTT.

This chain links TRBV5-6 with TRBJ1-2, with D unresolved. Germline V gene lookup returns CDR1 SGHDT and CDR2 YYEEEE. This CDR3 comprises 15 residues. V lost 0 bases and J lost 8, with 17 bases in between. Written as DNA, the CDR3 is TGTGCCAGCAGCTTGGGTGGAGGCCTCGGCGGGGGCTACACCTTC. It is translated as CASSLGGGLGGGYTF.